What follows are 25 T cell receptor beta chains derived from one specimen sequenced in a study of blood T cell repertoires in COVID-19. Generated by immunoSEQ multiplex PCR, the TCRdb table keeps only in-frame clones and is missing some. The table lists fewer than 70,000 clones, 88% of them singletons. The specimen sequenced was peripheral blood. The receptors come from a human donor in a cohort sampled during active COVID-19.

The chain employs TRBV12-5 and TRBJ1-5; 7 positions match TRBD1. The CDR3 has 18 amino acids. Germline lookup yields CDR1 LGHNT and CDR2 FRNRAP. The J segment lost 0 bases and the V segment lost 1 base, leaving 9 bases of the junction unmatched. The CDR3 region is CASGLALQGFGSNQPQHF. CDR3 coding DNA: TGTGCTAGTGGTTTGGCTTTACAGGGGTTCGGTAGCAATCAGCCCCAGCATTTT.

This sequence joins TRBV30 and TRBJ1-5; tentative D call: TRBD1 (6 bases). Germline V lookup: CDR1 GTSNPN, CDR2 SVGIG (reference sequence). Trimming pared 5 bases from V and 9 bases from J, leaving 17 bases between. The CDR3 has 13 residues. The DNA of the CDR3 is TGTGCCTGGGCCACAGGGTTGAATGCGCCCCAGCATTTT. As protein: CAWATGLNAPQHF.

The chain uses TRBV7-9 and TRBJ2-7; 7 bases align to TRBD2. Germline loops: CDR1 SEHNR, CDR2 FQNEAQ (reference sequence). The trim removed 5 bases at V and 2 bases at J, leaving 3 bases unmatched. The CDR3 length is 13 residues. CDR3 DNA: TGTGCCAGCAGCCCCCGGGGGGCCTACGAGCAGTACTTC. It is translated as CASSPRGAYEQYF.

The chain uses TRBV2 and TRBJ2-3; 7 bases align to TRBD1. CDR1 and CDR2 (germline): SNHLY, FYNNEI. With 4 bases clipped from V and 5 bases from J, the junction kept 3 bases outside the gene matches. The CDR3 consists of 13 residues. The CDR3 spells CASSGNRGDTQYF. CDR3 sequence (DNA): TGTGCCAGCAGTGGAAACAGGGGAGATACGCAGTATTTT.

The chain has TRBV20-1 and TRBJ2-3, with D perhaps matching TRBD2 (6 bases). This CDR3 contains 11 residues. Germline CDR1 DFQATT, CDR2 SNEGSKA (reference sequence). Trimming shortened V by 6 bases and J by 8 bases, and 12 bases separated the two germline ends. The CDR3 protein is CSAGEVGTQYF. CDR3 coding DNA: TGCAGTGCAGGGGAGGTGGGTACGCAGTATTTT.

V usage is TRBV12-3 or TRBV12-4 and J usage is TRBJ2-3; 7 nucleotides agree with TRBD2. V trimming: 2 bases; J trimming: 5 bases; junction bases outside the gene matches: 1. The CDR3 has 13 amino acids. The CDR3 DNA reads TGTGCCAGCAGTTTATGGGGGGGAGATACGCAGTATTTT. Amino acid sequence: CASSLWGGDTQYF.

The CDR3 region is CASSSQGGGETQYF. The CDR3 coding sequence is TGTGCCAGCAGTTCGCAGGGAGGCGGCGAGACCCAGTACTTC. The chain is built from TRBV2 and TRBJ2-5, with D possibly matching TRBD2 (6 bases). Per germline, CDR1 SNHLY and CDR2 FYNNEI. V lost 5 bases and J 5 bases, leaving 15 bases between the germline ends. CDR3 length equals 14 residues.

CDR3 in DNA: TGTGCCAGCTCACTAGGGACTAGCGGGTGGAACATTCAGTACTTC. Amino acid sequence: CASSLGTSGWNIQYF. The rearrangement uses TRBV18 and TRBJ2-4; 12 bases map to TRBD2. J lost 7 bases, V lost 4 bases, and 5 bases had no gene match. Germline V lookup: CDR1 KGHSH, CDR2 LQKENI. The CDR3 runs to 15 residues.

The chain carries TRBV5-1 and TRBJ2-1; D call uncertain. The CDR3 sequence is 15 residues long. Per the germline V gene, CDR1 is SGHRS and CDR2 is YFSETQ. Trimming pared 0 bases from V and 8 bases from J, leaving 15 bases between. The CDR3 DNA sequence: TGCGCCAGCAGCTTGGCCTTGGGCGAATCCGATGAGCAGTTCTTC. Translating it yields CASSLALGESDEQFF. The whole variable domain, filled in from reference TRBV5-1 and TRBJ2-1, reads KAGVTQTPRYLIKTRGQQVTLSCSPISGHRSVSWYQQTPGQGLQFLFEYFSETQRNKGNFPGRFSGRQFSNSRSEMNVSTLELGDSALYLCASSLALGESDEQFFGPGTRLTVL.

The rearrangement links TRBV6-5 to TRBJ2-3; D remains ambiguous. V gave up 4 bases and J gave up 4 bases, with 15 bases separating them. CDR3 length equals 15 residues. Germline CDR1 and CDR2: MNHEY and SVGAGI. The CDR3 coding sequence is TGTGCCAGCAGTTCCGTGCGACATCTCCCAGATACGCAGTATTTT. Translating gives CASSSVRHLPDTQYF.

The chain has TRBV4-3 and TRBJ1-3, with D tentatively TRBD1 (5 bases). Trimming pared 3 bases from V and 1 base from J, leaving 10 bases between. In germline, CDR1 is LGHNA, CDR2 YSLEER. The CDR3 contains 15 residues. As DNA, the CDR3 is TGCGCCAGCAGCCAGGGGGGGGGTTCTGGAAACACCATATATTTT. It is translated as CASSQGGGSGNTIYF.

The chain links TRBV27 to TRBJ2-1, with 8 bases aligning to TRBD1. This CDR3 has 15 residues. V was pared by 5 bases and J by 4 bases, with 7 bases of the junction left unmatched. Germline V gene data show CDR1 as MNHEY and CDR2 as SMNVEV (reference sequence). The CDR3 loop is CASSLTGDFYNEQFF. CDR3 bases: TGTGCCAGCAGTCTGACAGGGGATTTTTACAATGAGCAGTTCTTC.

The CDR3 region is CASTPGQGFSPLHF. The CDR3 DNA reads TGTGCCAGCACCCCGGGACAGGGTTTTTCACCCCTCCACTTT. This chain links TRBV18 with TRBJ1-6, with TRBD1 matching 9 bases. The CDR3 is 14 residues long. Germline V lookup: CDR1 KGHSH, CDR2 LQKENI. Germline trimming cut 8 bases from V and 9 bases from J; bases unmatched to any gene: 8.

The rearrangement uses TRBV5-1 and TRBJ1-3; perhaps TRBD1 as D (5 bases). Germline V gene lookup returns CDR1 SGHRS and CDR2 YFSETQ. There are 16 residues in the CDR3. Trimming removed 4 bases from V and 0 bases from J, with 14 bases in between. The CDR3 DNA is TGCGCCAGCAGCCCTTTTACAGGCAACTCTGGAAACACCATATATTTT. Residues: CASSPFTGNSGNTIYF.

The V and J genes are TRBV5-6 and TRBJ1-3, with 7 bases aligning to TRBD1. Germline V CDR1 and CDR2: SGHDT, YYEEEE. The CDR3 length is 18 residues. The J segment lost 3 bases and the V segment lost 1 base, leaving 13 bases of the junction unmatched. CDR3 sequence reads: CASSLRVTGLRDGNTIYF. CDR3 sequence (DNA): TGTGCCAGCAGCTTGAGGGTGACAGGGCTACGGGATGGAAACACCATATATTTT. The entire variable domain, with the rest obtained from reference TRBV5-6 and TRBJ1-3, is as follows: DAGVTQSPTHLIKTRGQQVTLRCSPKSGHDTVSWYQQALGQGPQFIFQYYEEEERQRGNFPDRFSGHQFPNYSSELNVNALLLGDSALYLCASSLRVTGLRDGNTIYFGEGSWLTVV.

This chain links TRBV7-3 with TRBJ2-3; D remains ambiguous. CDR1 and CDR2 from the germline V gene are SGHTA and FQGTGA. This CDR3 has 14 residues. V was pared by 1 base and J by 1 base, with 6 bases between. CDR3 in amino acids: CASSLSIGTDTQYF. The CDR3 region has the DNA TGTGCCAGCAGCTTAAGTATAGGCACAGATACGCAGTATTTT.

The chain uses TRBV29-1 and TRBJ2-3; tentative D call: TRBD1 (5 bases). This CDR3 spans 10 amino acids. Trimming shortened V by 6 bases and J by 8 bases, and 9 bases separated the two germline ends. Germline V CDR1 and CDR2: SQVTM, ANQGSEA. CDR3 region: CSVRESTQYF. DNA for the CDR3: TGCAGCGTCAGGGAAAGTACGCAGTATTTT.

V and J are TRBV20-1 and TRBJ2-1; TRBD2 matches 7 bases. V shed 3 bases, J shed 8 bases, and the junction held 10 bases outside the gene matches. The germline V gene has CDR1 DFQATT and CDR2 SNEGSKA (reference sequence). There are 14 residues in the CDR3. The CDR3 loop reads CSASRAGVVDEQFF. CDR3 nucleotide sequence: TGCAGTGCTAGTCGGGCGGGAGTCGTAGATGAGCAGTTCTTC.

A single count supports this clone. The J gene is TRBJ1-5, the V gene TRBV9; 10 bases fit TRBD1. The junction had 2 bases not matched to a gene; V was cut back by 3 bases and J by 8 bases. In germline, CDR1 is SGDLS, CDR2 YYNGEE. This CDR3 spans 13 amino acids. The CDR3 bases are TGTGCCAGCAGCGGGGACAGGGGTGAGCCCCAGCATTTT. Its protein is CASSGDRGEPQHF.

The rearrangement joins TRBV4-1 to TRBJ2-1; possibly TRBD2 for D (6 bases). Deletions cut 7 bases from V and 0 bases from J, with 16 bases between. Germline CDR1 MGHRA, CDR2 YSYEKL. The CDR3 has 16 residues. Here the CDR3 reads CASTIGWGDSYNEQFF. For the CDR3, the DNA is TGCGCCAGCACTATTGGATGGGGGGACTCCTACAATGAGCAGTTCTTC.

The CDR3 region has the DNA TGCGCCAGCAGCTTGACAGGGAGTAACACTGAAGCTTTCTTT. It encodes CASSLTGSNTEAFF. The V gene is TRBV5-1, the J gene TRBJ1-1, with D tentatively TRBD1 (6 bases). The V gene lost 1 base and the J gene lost 2 bases, with 9 bases spanning the gap. Germline CDR1 and CDR2: SGHRS and YFSETQ. The CDR3 runs 14 residues.

The chain links TRBV9 to TRBJ2-2; D may be TRBD1 (6 bases). CDR1 is SGDLS and CDR2 is YYNGEE in the germline V gene. The CDR3 has 16 amino acids. Deletions cut 3 bases from V and 4 bases from J, with 16 bases between. CDR3 coding DNA: TGTGCCAGCAGCGCAGAAGGGGGTATGAGCACCGGGGAGCTGTTTTTT. It specifies CASSAEGGMSTGELFF.

The chain employs TRBV9 and TRBJ1-1; D unresolved. Germline CDR1 is SGDLS and CDR2 is YYNGEE. The CDR3 contains 15 residues. The V end was cut by 3 bases, the J end by 8 bases, with 20 bases between. CDR3 region: CASSAELGELAEAFF. CDR3 in DNA: TGTGCCAGCAGCGCGGAGCTTGGAGAATTGGCCGAAGCTTTCTTT.

J is TRBJ2-7 and V is TRBV6-5; perhaps TRBD1 as D (6 bases). The CDR3 length is 13 residues. Looked up from germline, CDR1 is MNHEY and CDR2 is SVGAGI. Trimming pared 5 bases from V and 0 bases from J, leaving 8 bases between. DNA of the CDR3: TGTGCCAGCAGTCGGGACATCTCCTACGAGCAGTACTTC. This sequence encodes CASSRDISYEQYF.

This sequence joins TRBV7-9 and TRBJ2-7, with 10 bases aligning to TRBD1. There are 15 residues in the CDR3. Germline CDR1 reads SEHNR; CDR2 reads FQNEAQ (reference sequence). The V segment lost 2 bases and the J segment 4 bases; nucleotides outside the gene matches: 5. CDR3 residues: CASSLWGQGSYEQYF. As DNA, the CDR3 is TGTGCCAGCAGCTTATGGGGACAGGGGTCATACGAGCAGTACTTC.